Listed below are T cell receptor beta chains from one sample, sequenced in a study of blood T cell repertoires in COVID-19. Sequenced by immunoSEQ multiplex PCR; TCRdb stores in-frame clones only, minus some. The table includes about 160,000 clones, about 85% detected once. Sequenced sample: PBMCs or T cells enriched from blood (not recorded which). Every receptor here comes from a middle-aged woman with acute COVID-19. Both conserved end residues are part of each CDR3. D genes are given only for firm matches. For some rows the clone size is stated as once, few or many, or as a class when expanded; others skip it.

j_call	clone_size	d_call	v_call	cdr3_nt	cdr3_aa
TRBJ2-3	-	TRBD2	TRBV19	TGTGCCACCGGGACTAGCGGGAGGGCCCCCACAGATACGCAGTATTTT	CATGTSGRAPTDTQYF
TRBJ1-6	-	-	TRBV13	TGTGCCAGCAGCTTAGTCCCCCCTGGGAGGGGTGCAAATTCACCCCTCCACTTT	CASSLVPPGRGANSPLHF
TRBJ1-2	-	-	TRBV28	TGTGCCAGCAGTTTTATAGGGAGTGGCGGCTACACCTTC	CASSFIGSGGYTF
TRBJ2-7	-	TRBD2	TRBV11-2	TGTGCCAGCACCCCTAGCGGGAGGGGCTCCTACGAGCAGTACTTC	CASTPSGRGSYEQYF
TRBJ1-3	-	-	TRBV5-8	TGTGCCAGCAGCTTGGGTCAGACTGGAAACACCATATATTTT	CASSLGQTGNTIYF
TRBJ2-1	-	TRBD2	TRBV7-3	TGTGCCAGCAGTCTAGCGGGGGCGAGCTCCTACAATGAGCAGTTCTTC	CASSLAGASSYNEQFF
TRBJ2-1	-	TRBD2	TRBV6-4	TGTGCCAGCAGTGCAGCGGGAGGCCACAATGAGCAGTTCTTC	CASSAAGGHNEQFF
TRBJ1-5	-	-	TRBV19	TGTGCCAGTAGTCTAGACAGTTCTGCTCGGGGTGGCAATCAGCCCCAGCATTTT	CASSLDSSARGGNQPQHF
TRBJ2-1	-	TRBD2	TRBV11-3	TGTGCCAGCAGCTTAGTGGTAGGAACGGGAGGCCAGGAGCAGTTCTTC	CASSLVVGTGGQEQFF
TRBJ1-1	-	-	TRBV7-2	TGTGCCAGCAGCTTAGGACAGGTCACTGAAGCTTTCTTT	CASSLGQVTEAFF
TRBJ1-1	-	TRBD1	TRBV29-1	TGCAGCGTCCCGACAGGGGGGACTGAAGCTTTCTTT	CSVPTGGTEAFF
TRBJ1-4	-	-	TRBV19	TGTGCCAGTAGTATAGATCGGAGGGCCGCAACTAATGAAAAACTGTTTTTT	CASSIDRRAATNEKLFF
TRBJ2-1	-	TRBD2	TRBV11-2	TGTGCCAGCAGCTTAGATACACGGACTAGCGGGCCGAGCTCCTACAATGAGCAGTTCTTC	CASSLDTRTSGPSSYNEQFF
TRBJ2-2	-	-	TRBV2	TGTGCCAGCAGTGAATATCAGGGAACCGGGGAGCTGTTTTTT	CASSEYQGTGELFF
TRBJ2-1	few	TRBD2	TRBV10-1	TGCGCCAGCAGTGAATCATTAGCGGGAGGCTCCTACAATGAGCAGTTCTTC	CASSESLAGGSYNEQFF
TRBJ2-1	-	TRBD2	TRBV11-3	TGTGCCAGCAGCTTAGCAGCGGGAGTCTCCTACAATGAGCAGTTCTTC	CASSLAAGVSYNEQFF
TRBJ2-3	-	TRBD2	TRBV5-8	TGTGCCAGCAGCTTGGAGGGGCTAGCGGGAGGGAGCACAGATACGCAGTATTTT	CASSLEGLAGGSTDTQYF
TRBJ2-5	-	TRBD2	TRBV7-9	TGTGCCAGCAGCGCTGGGACTAGCGGGAGATGGGGCCAAGAGACCCAGTACTTC	CASSAGTSGRWGQETQYF
TRBJ2-3	-	-	TRBV24-1	TGTGCCACCAGTGATTCTTGGGGGGGCACAGATACGCAGTATTTT	CATSDSWGGTDTQYF
TRBJ2-7	-	-	TRBV30	TGTGCCTGGATTTCCGGGAAGGGTTCCTACGAGCAGTACTTC	CAWISGKGSYEQYF
TRBJ2-2	few	-	TRBV2	TGTGCCAGCAGTGTACGACGGGAGAACGGGGAGCTGTTTTTT	CASSVRRENGELFF
TRBJ1-2	-	-	TRBV19	TGTGCCAGTAGTATTAGTCAGGGAGGCGGCTACACCTTC	CASSISQGGGYTF
TRBJ1-4	-	-	TRBV4-1	TGCGCCAGCAGCCAAGATCGGGTCCAAAAACTGTTTTTT	CASSQDRVQKLFF
TRBJ1-5	once	-	TRBV6-1	TGTGCCAGCAGTGAATCGAATCAGCCCCAGCATTTT	CASSESNQPQHF
TRBJ2-1	-	TRBD2	TRBV7-8	TGTGCCAGCAGCTTAAGCCTAGCGGGAGCCCCTGAGCAGTTCTTC	CASSLSLAGAPEQFF